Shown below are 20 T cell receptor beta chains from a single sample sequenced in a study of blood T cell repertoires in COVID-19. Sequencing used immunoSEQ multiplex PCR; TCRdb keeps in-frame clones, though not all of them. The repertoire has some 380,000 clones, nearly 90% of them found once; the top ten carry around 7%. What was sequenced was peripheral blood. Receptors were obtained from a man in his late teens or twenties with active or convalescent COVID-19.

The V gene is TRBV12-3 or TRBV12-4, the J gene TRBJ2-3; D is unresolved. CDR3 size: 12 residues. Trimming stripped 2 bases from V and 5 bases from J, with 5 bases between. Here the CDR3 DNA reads TGTGCCAGCAGTTTATTCGTAGATACGCAGTATTTT. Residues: CASSLFVDTQYF.

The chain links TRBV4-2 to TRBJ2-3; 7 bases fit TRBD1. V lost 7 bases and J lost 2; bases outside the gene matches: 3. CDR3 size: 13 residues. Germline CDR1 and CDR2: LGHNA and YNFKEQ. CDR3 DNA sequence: TGTGCCAGCAAGGGGGCTTCCACAGATACGCAGTATTTT. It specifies CASKGASTDTQYF.

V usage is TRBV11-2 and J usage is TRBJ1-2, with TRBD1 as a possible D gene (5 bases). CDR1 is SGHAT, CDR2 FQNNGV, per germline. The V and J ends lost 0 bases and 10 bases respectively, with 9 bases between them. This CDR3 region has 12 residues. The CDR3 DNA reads TGTGCCAGCAGCTTAGAATTCAGGGTCTACACCTTC. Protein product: CASSLEFRVYTF.

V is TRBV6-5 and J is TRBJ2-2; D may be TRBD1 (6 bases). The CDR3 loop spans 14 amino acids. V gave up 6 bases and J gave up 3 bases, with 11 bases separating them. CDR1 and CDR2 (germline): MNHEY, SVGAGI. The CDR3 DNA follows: TGTGCCAGCAGGACGACAGGAGACACCGGGGAGCTGTTTTTT. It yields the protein CASRTTGDTGELFF.

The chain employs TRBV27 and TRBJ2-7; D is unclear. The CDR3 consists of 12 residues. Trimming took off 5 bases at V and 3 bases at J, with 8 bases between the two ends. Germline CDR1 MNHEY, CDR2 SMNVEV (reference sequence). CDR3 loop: CASSAPNYEQYF. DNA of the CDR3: TGTGCCAGCAGTGCGCCGAACTACGAGCAGTACTTC.

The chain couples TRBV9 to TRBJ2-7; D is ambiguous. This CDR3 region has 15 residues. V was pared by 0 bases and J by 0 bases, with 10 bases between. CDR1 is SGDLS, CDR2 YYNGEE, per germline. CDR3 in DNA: TGTGCCAGCAGCGTAGAGTCTACGAGCTCCTACGAGCAGTACTTC. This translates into CASSVESTSSYEQYF.

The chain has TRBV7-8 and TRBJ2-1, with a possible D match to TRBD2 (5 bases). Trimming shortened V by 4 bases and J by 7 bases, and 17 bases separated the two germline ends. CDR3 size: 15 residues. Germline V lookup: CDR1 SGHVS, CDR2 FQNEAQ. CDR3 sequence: CASSSPPRGRNEQFF. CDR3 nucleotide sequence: TGTGCCAGCAGCTCCCCCCCGCGAGGGCGGAATGAGCAGTTCTTC.

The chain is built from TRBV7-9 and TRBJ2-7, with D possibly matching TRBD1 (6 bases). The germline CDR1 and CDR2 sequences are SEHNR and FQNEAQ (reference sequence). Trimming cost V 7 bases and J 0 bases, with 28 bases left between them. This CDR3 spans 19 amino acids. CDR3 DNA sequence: TGTGCCAGCATCATTATGGGGGCTTACCCGCGGTCAAGCTCCTACGAGCAGTACTTC. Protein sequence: CASIIMGAYPRSSSYEQYF.

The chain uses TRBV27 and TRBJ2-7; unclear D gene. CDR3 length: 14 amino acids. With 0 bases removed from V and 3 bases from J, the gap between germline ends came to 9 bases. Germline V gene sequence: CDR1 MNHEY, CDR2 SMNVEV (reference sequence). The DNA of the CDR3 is TGTGCCAGCAGTTTATCGCGGTTCTACTACGAGCAGTACTTC. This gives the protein CASSLSRFYYEQYF.

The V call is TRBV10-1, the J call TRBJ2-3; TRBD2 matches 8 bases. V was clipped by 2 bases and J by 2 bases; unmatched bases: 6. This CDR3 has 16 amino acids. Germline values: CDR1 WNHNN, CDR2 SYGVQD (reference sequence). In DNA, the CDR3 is TGCGCCAGCAGTGAGGATCCGGGAGGGCCCACAGATACGCAGTATTTT. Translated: CASSEDPGGPTDTQYF.

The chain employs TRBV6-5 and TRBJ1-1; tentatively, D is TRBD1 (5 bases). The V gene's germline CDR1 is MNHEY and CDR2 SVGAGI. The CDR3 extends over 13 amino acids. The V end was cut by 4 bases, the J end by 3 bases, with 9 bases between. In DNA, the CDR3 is TGTGCCAGCAGTTCCAGGGTGCACACTGAAGCTTTCTTT. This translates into CASSSRVHTEAFF.

CDR3 amino acids: CASSEGSRSTDTQYF. The CDR3 region has the DNA TGTGCCAGCAGTGAAGGTTCCAGGAGCACAGATACGCAGTATTTT. V usage is TRBV25-1 and J usage is TRBJ2-3; no clear D gene. From germline, CDR1 is MGHDK and CDR2 SYGVNS. The CDR3 totals 15 residues. V was clipped by 2 bases and J by 0 bases, with 9 bases between them.

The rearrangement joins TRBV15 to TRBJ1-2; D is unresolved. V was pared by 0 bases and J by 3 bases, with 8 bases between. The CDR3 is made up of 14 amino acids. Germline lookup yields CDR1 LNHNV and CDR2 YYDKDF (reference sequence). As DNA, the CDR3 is TGTGCCACCAGCAGAGAGGGCAGTTACTATGGCTACACCTTC. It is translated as CATSREGSYYGYTF.

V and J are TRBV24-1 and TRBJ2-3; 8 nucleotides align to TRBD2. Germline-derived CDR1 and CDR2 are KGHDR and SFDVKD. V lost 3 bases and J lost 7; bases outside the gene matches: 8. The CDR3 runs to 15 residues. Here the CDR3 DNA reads TGTGCCACCAGTGATGCGGGGGGCGTTCAGAATACGCAGTATTTT. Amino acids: CATSDAGGVQNTQYF.

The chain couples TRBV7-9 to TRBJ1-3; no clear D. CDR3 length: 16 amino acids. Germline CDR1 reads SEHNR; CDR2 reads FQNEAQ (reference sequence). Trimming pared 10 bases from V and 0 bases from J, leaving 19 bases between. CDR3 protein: CATWIGSPGSGNTIYF. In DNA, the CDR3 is TGTGCCACATGGATCGGGTCCCCGGGCTCTGGAAACACCATATATTTT.

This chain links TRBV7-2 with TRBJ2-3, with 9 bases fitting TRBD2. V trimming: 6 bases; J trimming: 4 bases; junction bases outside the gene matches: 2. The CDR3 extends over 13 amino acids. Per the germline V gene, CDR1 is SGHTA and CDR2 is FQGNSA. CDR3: CASSLAGPDTQYF. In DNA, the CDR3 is TGTGCCAGCAGTCTAGCGGGGCCAGATACGCAGTATTTT.

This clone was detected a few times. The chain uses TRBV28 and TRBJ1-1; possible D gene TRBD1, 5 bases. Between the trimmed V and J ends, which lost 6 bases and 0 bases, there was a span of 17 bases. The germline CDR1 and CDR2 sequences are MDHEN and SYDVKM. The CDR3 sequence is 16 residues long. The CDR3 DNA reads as TGTGCCAGCAGCTTCGAACCCGCGGGGCTGAACACTGAAGCTTTCTTT. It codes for CASSFEPAGLNTEAFF.

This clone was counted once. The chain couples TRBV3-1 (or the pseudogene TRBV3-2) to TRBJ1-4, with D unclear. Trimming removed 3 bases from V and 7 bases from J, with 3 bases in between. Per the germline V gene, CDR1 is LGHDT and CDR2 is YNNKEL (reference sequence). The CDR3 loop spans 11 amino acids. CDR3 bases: TGTGCCAGCAGCCACAGTGAAAAACTGTTTTTT. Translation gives CASSHSEKLFF.

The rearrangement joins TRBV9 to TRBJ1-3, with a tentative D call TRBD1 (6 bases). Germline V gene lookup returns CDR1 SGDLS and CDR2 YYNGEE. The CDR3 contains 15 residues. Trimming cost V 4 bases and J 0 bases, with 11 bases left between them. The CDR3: CASSYADSSGNTIYF. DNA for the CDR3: TGTGCCAGCAGCTATGCGGACAGCTCTGGAAACACCATATATTTT.

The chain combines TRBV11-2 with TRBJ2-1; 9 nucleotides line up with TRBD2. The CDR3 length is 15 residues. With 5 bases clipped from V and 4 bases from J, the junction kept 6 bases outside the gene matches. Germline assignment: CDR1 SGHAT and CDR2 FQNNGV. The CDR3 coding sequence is TGTGCCAGCAGCCTGGGACTAGCAGATTACAATGAGCAGTTCTTC. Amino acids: CASSLGLADYNEQFF.